The rows below give T cell receptor beta chains drawn from one sample of a study of T cells after posttransplantation cyclophosphamide. Using immunoSEQ multiplex PCR, the repertoire was profiled, and TCRdb retains in-frame clones only, with some absent. The sample is made up of 2,700 or so clones, none counted only once. Material: PBMCs, obtained after allogeneic stem cell transplant with posttransplant cyclophosphamide. These receptors were collected from a male patient aged 55 to 69 who received an allogeneic stem cell transplant from a related donor and was CMV-positive. Some T cells may be provided by the graft donor. Both conserved end residues are part of each CDR3. The order of the fields is CDR3 protein, CDR3 DNA, J gene, D gene, clone size, V gene. The D gene is left open where the match is weak. The size of a clone is reported for some rows only, either as once, few or many, or as a class for expanded clones.

CDR3 protein: CASKTTVTDTQYF; CDR3 DNA: TGTGCCAGCAAGACTACCGTTACAGATACGCAGTATTTT; J gene: TRBJ2-3; D gene: NA; clone size: medium-sized; V gene: TRBV5-4
CDR3 protein: CASSTLGQPQHF; CDR3 DNA: TGTGCCAGCAGCACCCTCGGTCAGCCCCAGCATTTT; J gene: TRBJ1-5; D gene: NA; clone size: medium-sized; V gene: TRBV7-2
CDR3 protein: CASSISGNYGYTF; CDR3 DNA: TGTGCCAGTAGTATATCCGGGAACTATGGCTACACCTTC; J gene: TRBJ1-2; D gene: NA; clone size: medium-sized; V gene: TRBV19
CDR3 protein: CSGRGGTGGGYTF; CDR3 DNA: TGCAGCGGGAGAGGAGGGACAGGGGGAGGCTACACCTTC; J gene: TRBJ1-2; D gene: TRBD1; clone size: many; V gene: TRBV29-1
CDR3 protein: CASSRLTGGHNYGYTF; CDR3 DNA: TGTGCCAGCAGTCGTCTCACAGGGGGCCATAACTATGGCTACACCTTC; J gene: TRBJ1-2; D gene: TRBD1; clone size: many; V gene: TRBV28
CDR3 protein: CASSQEVGALDGTSGNHEQYF; CDR3 DNA: TGCGCCAGCAGCCAAGAGGTCGGGGCACTCGACGGGACTAGCGGGAACCACGAGCAGTACTTC; J gene: TRBJ2-7; D gene: TRBD2; clone size: medium-sized; V gene: TRBV4-3
CDR3 protein: CASSLSQGAAGYTF; CDR3 DNA: TGTGCCAGCAGTTTATCGCAGGGGGCTGCTGGCTACACCTTC; J gene: TRBJ1-2; D gene: TRBD1; clone size: medium-sized; V gene: TRBV27
CDR3 protein: CASRGGGGTDTQYF; CDR3 DNA: TGCGCCAGCAGAGGCGGGGGGGGCACAGATACGCAGTATTTT; J gene: TRBJ2-3; D gene: TRBD2; clone size: NA; V gene: TRBV10-1
CDR3 protein: CASSGTSGSFSEQFF; CDR3 DNA: TGTGCCAGTAGCGGAACTAGCGGGAGCTTTTCTGAGCAGTTCTTC; J gene: TRBJ2-1; D gene: TRBD2; clone size: medium-sized; V gene: TRBV19
CDR3 protein: CASSGDRGEQYF; CDR3 DNA: TGTGCCAGCAGCGGAGACAGGGGCGAGCAGTACTTC; J gene: TRBJ2-7; D gene: TRBD1; clone size: large; V gene: TRBV7-8
CDR3 protein: CASSYGIPYEQYF; CDR3 DNA: TGTGCCAGCAGTTACGGGATCCCCTACGAGCAGTACTTC; J gene: TRBJ2-7; D gene: NA; clone size: many; V gene: TRBV28